Described below is a single T cell receptor (beta chain) sequence and its context. The sample is drawn from a study of coeliac disease. The germline CDR1 and CDR2 sequences are SGHTA and FQGNSA. The CDR3 consists of 13 residues. V lost 5 bases, J lost 8 bases, and 15 bases lay in between. Only in-frame clones appear in the TCRdb table, and some are missing; sequencing was by immunoSEQ multiplex PCR. The sample comprises under 3,500 clones, about 70% of which are singletons, and around 16% rests with the top ten. The gene calls are TRBV7-2 and TRBJ1-2; D remains ambiguous. What was sequenced was intraepithelial lymphocytes from the gut. The sequence was collected from a man aged 18 to 29 with celiac disease on a gluten-free diet. The DNA of the CDR3 is TGTGCCAGCAGCCTATCTGTTACGGGAGGCTACACCTTC. Protein: CASSLSVTGGYTF.